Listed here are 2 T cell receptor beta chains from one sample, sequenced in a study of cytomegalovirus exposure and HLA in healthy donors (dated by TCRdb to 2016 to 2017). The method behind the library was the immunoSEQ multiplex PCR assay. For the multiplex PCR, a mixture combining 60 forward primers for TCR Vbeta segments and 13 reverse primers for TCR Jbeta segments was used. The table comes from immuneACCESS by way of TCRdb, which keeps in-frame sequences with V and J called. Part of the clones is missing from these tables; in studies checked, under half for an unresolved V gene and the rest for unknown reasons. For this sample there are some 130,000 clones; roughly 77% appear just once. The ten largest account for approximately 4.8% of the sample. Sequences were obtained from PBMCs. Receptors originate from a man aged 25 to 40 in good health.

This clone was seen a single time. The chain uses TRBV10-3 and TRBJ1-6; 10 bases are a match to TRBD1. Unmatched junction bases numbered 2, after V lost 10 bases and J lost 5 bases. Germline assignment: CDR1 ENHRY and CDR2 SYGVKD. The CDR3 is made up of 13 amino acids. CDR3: CASGQGDNSPLHF. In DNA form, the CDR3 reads TGTGCCAGCGGACAGGGGGATAATTCACCCCTCCACTTT.

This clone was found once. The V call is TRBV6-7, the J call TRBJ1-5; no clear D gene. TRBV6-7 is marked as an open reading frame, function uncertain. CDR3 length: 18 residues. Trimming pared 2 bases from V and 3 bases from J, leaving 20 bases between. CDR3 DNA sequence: TGTGCCAGCAGTTACCCGCCTCTATTTACCTTTAACAATCAGCCCCAGCATTTT. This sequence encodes CASSYPPLFTFNNQPQHF.